The entry below gives a single T cell receptor (beta chain) sequence along with its context. The data belong to a study of cytomegalovirus exposure and HLA in healthy donors. Turning to the study itself: In an early release, HLA-typed donors contributed tens of millions of unique TCR sequences.

Both 60 Vbeta primers and 13 Jbeta primers went into the PCR. Clones were sequenced by immunoSEQ multiplex PCR, and TCRdb holds only the in-frame ones, with some missing. This sample has around 140,000 clones, with roughly 73% found just once. Germline V gene data show CDR1 as MNHEY and CDR2 as SMNVEV (reference sequence). V lost 3 bases, J lost 4 bases, and 12 bases lay in between. The CDR3 covers 14 residues. Sequenced sample: PBMCs. The chain is built from TRBV27 and TRBJ1-1; D is possibly TRBD1 (5 bases). The source of this sequence is a woman aged 18-29 years in good health and CMV-seronegative. The CDR3 nucleotides are TGTGCCAGCAGTTTGTCCTATCAGGGCACTGAAGCTTTCTTT. The encoded protein is CASSLSYQGTEAFF.